This TCR beta chain was recovered during a study of T cell repertoires in ileal Crohn's disease. To note about this clone: Its antigen is still unknown.

The CDR3 contains 13 residues. V was trimmed by 5 bases and J by 4 bases, leaving 10 bases between them. CDR1 is ENHRY and CDR2 is SYGVKD in the germline V gene. Each sample's TCRB immunosequencing used around 470 nanograms of biopsy DNA. TCRdb's copy holds only in-frame clones and misses some; the assay was immunoSEQ multiplex PCR. The table shows some 27,000 clones, with about 80% occurring only once. Included were adult ileal or ileocolonic Crohn's patients indicated for ileocolonic resection. Findings and limits, study-wide: Mucosal expansions were suggested to be mainly CD8 T cells.

The chain is built from TRBV10-3 and TRBJ2-3; tentatively, D is TRBD2 (6 bases). The TCR comes from an adult with Crohn's disease. The sequencing sample was made of ileal tissue. CDR3 residues: CAISPSSADTQYF. DNA for the CDR3: TGTGCCATCAGTCCATCTAGCGCAGATACGCAGTATTTT.